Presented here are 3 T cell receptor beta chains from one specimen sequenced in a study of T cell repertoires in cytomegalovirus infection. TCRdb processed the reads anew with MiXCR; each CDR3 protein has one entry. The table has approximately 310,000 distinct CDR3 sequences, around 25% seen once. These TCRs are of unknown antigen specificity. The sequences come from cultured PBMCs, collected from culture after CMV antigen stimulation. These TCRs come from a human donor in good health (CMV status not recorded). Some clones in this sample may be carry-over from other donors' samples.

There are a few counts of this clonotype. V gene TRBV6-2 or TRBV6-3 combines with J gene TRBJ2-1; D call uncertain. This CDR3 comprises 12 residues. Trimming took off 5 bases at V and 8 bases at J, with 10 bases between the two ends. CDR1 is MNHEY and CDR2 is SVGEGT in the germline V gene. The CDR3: CASSPVAHEQFF. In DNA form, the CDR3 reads TGTGCCAGCAGTCCGGTAGCCCATGAGCAGTTCTTC.

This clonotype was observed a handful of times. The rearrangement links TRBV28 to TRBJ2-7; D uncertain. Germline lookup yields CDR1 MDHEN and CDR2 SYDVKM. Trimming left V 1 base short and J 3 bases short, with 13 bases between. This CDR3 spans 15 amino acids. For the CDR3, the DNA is TGTGCCAGCAGTTTATTTTCCGTTTCTGACTACGAGCAGTACTTC. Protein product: CASSLFSVSDYEQYF.

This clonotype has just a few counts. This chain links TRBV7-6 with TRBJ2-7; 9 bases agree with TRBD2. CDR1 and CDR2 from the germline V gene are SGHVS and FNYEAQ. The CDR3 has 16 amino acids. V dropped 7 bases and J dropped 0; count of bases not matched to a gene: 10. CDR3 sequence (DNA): TGTGCCAGCACTAAGGGGGGTAGCGGGAGCTCCTACGAGCAGTACTTC. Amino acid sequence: CASTKGGSGSSYEQYF.